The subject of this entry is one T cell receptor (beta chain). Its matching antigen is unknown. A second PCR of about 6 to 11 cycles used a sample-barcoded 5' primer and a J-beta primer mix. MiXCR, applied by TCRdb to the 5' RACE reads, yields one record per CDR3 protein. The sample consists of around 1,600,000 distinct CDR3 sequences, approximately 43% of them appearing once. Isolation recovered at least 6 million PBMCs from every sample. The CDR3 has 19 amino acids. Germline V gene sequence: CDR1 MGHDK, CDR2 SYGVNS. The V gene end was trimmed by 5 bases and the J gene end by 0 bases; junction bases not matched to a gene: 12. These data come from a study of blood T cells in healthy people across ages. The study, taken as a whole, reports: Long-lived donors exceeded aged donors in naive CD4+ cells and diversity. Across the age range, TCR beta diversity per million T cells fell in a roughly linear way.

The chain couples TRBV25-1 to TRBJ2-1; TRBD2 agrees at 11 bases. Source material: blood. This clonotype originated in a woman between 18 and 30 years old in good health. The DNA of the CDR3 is TGTGCCAGCAGTACTCGGACTAGCGGGCCTGGGAGCTCCTACAATGAGCAGTTCTTC. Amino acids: CASSTRTSGPGSSYNEQFF.